The 3 T cell receptor beta chains below were found in one sample sequenced in a study of memory B cells and T cells in multiple sclerosis. The data were produced by immunoSEQ multiplex PCR, yet TCRdb's version contains in-frame clones alone and is incomplete. The profile covers tens of thousands of clones, with more than 75% appearing a single time and roughly 2.7% taken by the ten largest. After stimulus-free culture, autoproliferating CFSE-dim and non-proliferating CFSE-high T cells were sequenced separately. Replicate wells were pooled after more than 6 days of stimulus-free culture of about 47 million CFSE-labeled PBMCs. For these TCRs, the target antigens are not known. Sequenced: PBMCs from blood kept in culture. The source is a human donor with multiple sclerosis.

This clone was picked up one time. This chain links TRBV6-4 with TRBJ2-3, with 14 bases that match TRBD2. Germline V lookup: CDR1 MRHNA, CDR2 SNTAGT. CDR3 length: 16 residues. The junction had 6 bases not matched to a gene; V was cut back by 6 bases and J by 4 bases. DNA of the CDR3: TGTGCCAGCAGGGGGACTAGCGGGAGAAGGCCAGATACGCAGTATTTT. Its protein is CASRGTSGRRPDTQYF.

V is TRBV27 and J is TRBJ1-1, with 8 bases matching TRBD1. The CDR3 covers 16 residues. Germline V lookup: CDR1 MNHEY, CDR2 SMNVEV (reference sequence). Trimming at V came to 6 bases and at J to 3 bases, leaving 12 bases not matched to a gene. CDR3 in DNA: TGTGCCAGCAGCAACGGACAGGGAGTGCCGTACACTGAAGCTTTCTTT. Amino acids: CASSNGQGVPYTEAFF.

This clone is a singleton in its sample. The chain is built from TRBV7-3 and TRBJ2-1; the match to TRBD2 covers 7 bases. This CDR3 contains 15 residues. Germline V lookup: CDR1 SGHTA, CDR2 FQGTGA. The J segment lost 6 bases and the V segment lost 5 bases, leaving 10 bases of the junction unmatched. The CDR3 spells CASSPELAVPNEQFF. The CDR3 region has the DNA TGTGCCAGCAGCCCGGAGCTAGCGGTTCCCAATGAGCAGTTCTTC.